The clone carrying this T cell receptor beta chain was seen more than once but under ten times. Its antigen is currently unknown. This sample is part of a study of beta chain features in type 1 diabetes. The study, taken as a whole, reports: People with Type 1 diabetes carried modestly yet significantly shorter TCRB CDR3s in all four CD4+ subsets.

As every portion of the isolated RNA was reverse transcribed, the sequencing read expressed TCRB transcripts. Some clones are missing from TCRdb's copy, which holds only in-frame ones; the method was immunoSEQ multiplex PCR. In the table there are about 700,000 clones, around 15% of which are singletons. The TCR originated in a man aged 18 to 29 with type 1 diabetes. Sequencing was done on a sample of naive CD4+ T cells from blood.

The CDR3 region has the DNA TGTGCCATCAGTGAGGGAACCTATAATTCACCCCTCCACTTT. Its translation: CAISEGTYNSPLHF. The chain combines TRBV10-3 with TRBJ1-6; D not resolved. The CDR3 spans 14 residues. V was clipped by 2 bases and J by 2 bases, with 4 bases between them. CDR1 is ENHRY and CDR2 is SYGVKD in the germline V gene.